This TCR beta chain was recorded in a study of CD8 T cells in Susac syndrome. Comment on this clonotype: Antigen unknown.

The multiple sclerosis controls, all treatment-naive patients, had relapsing-remitting disease that was stable or active. CD8+ and CD4+ T cells were negatively isolated; TEMRA cells were FACS-enriched. Study results and caveats: As the study acknowledged, the number of individuals who were part of its TCR sequencing and HLA analysis was relatively small.

RNA, at about 0.5 to 1 ug, was reverse transcribed with random hexamers. An immunoSEQ multiplex PCR generated amplified TCR beta CDR3 products spanning 54 Vbeta and 13 Jbeta. TCRdb independently ran MiXCR on the immunoSEQ multiplex PCR reads; one entry per CDR3 protein. This table holds 150,000 to 200,000 distinct CDR3 sequences, 85% to 95% found once. Trimming removed 6 bases at V and 5 bases at J, with 7 bases between. The CDR3 extends over 11 amino acids. Germline assignment: CDR1 MNHEY and CDR2 SVGAGI. This sequence joins TRBV6-5 and TRBJ1-1; D ambiguous. Input material: CD8+ T cells from PBMCs. The clonotype comes from a human donor with multiple sclerosis. Here the CDR3 DNA reads TGTGCCAGCAGGGCCGGGACTGAAGCTTTCTTT. It yields the protein CASRAGTEAFF.